Given below is one T cell receptor (beta chain) in context. Some clones are missing from TCRdb's copy, which holds only in-frame ones; the method was immunoSEQ multiplex PCR. Of about 300,000 clones listed, 88% were seen once; the top ten hold under 8%. Germline V gene data show CDR1 as MDHEN and CDR2 as SYDVKM. The CDR3 length is 15 residues. J gave up 1 base and V 3 bases, and 5 bases lay outside the gene matches. The sample is drawn from a study of blood T cell repertoires in COVID-19. Across the study: The United States, Italy and Spain supplied acute and convalescent COVID-19 samples.

Sequencing input: peripheral blood. V usage is TRBV28 and J usage is TRBJ1-1; TRBD1 matches at 7 bases. The sequence was obtained from a woman younger than 45 who had recovered from COVID-19. Here the CDR3 DNA reads TGTGCCAGCAGTTTTCCAAGACAGGGGAACACTGAAGCTTTCTTT. It codes for CASSFPRQGNTEAFF.